This T cell receptor (beta chain) was retrieved from a study of T cells in Graves' hyperthyroidism and ophthalmopathy (dated by TCRdb to about 2019). About the investigation overall: Peripheral blood was collected at initial diagnosis, before any treatment. In addition, the study compared T-cell repertoires in thyroid tissue and in blood from a handful of Graves' hyperthyroidism patients. After blood sampling, hyperthyroidism patients were treated with methimazole at a starting dose of 30 mg daily, and ophthalmopathy patients were treated with high-dose intravenous methylprednisolone. The paper describes TCR Vbeta CDR3 sequencing of roughly 130 peripheral blood samples, made up of roughly 45 ophthalmopathy patients, approximately 73 hyperthyroidism patients and 17 progressor patients. The 100 or so discovery patients were randomly split 7:3 into training and test sets. A discovery cohort of about a hundred patients, fewer than 50 with Graves' ophthalmopathy and about 58 with stable Graves' hyperthyroidism, was used to find distinguishing TCR V-J signatures. Prospective prediction of ophthalmopathy was tested in an independent validation cohort of about 19 hyperthyroidism patients and around 16 patients who later progressed to ophthalmopathy.

General findings and caveats noted by the study authors: In validation, the model predicted progression to ophthalmopathy with approximately 69% sensitivity and approximately 74% specificity, a median of about 6 months before onset. Most expanded thyroid clonotypes (frequency above 0.001) were also found in blood, which suggests that blood repertoires may mirror thyroid immune responses. No statistical method was used to set the sample size in advance, and investigators knew the group allocation. A model built on a 13 V-J signature distinguished ophthalmopathy from stable hyperthyroidism, reaching about 89% sensitivity and 81.08% specificity in cross-validation and 80%/75% in testing.

Trimming removed 7 bases from V and 2 bases from J, leaving 22 bases between the germline ends. CDR1 MDHEN and CDR2 SYDVKM are derived from the germline V gene. The CDR3 spans 17 residues, from the cysteine through the phenylalanine. Only the CDR3 DNA is retained, 51 bases long and in frame from the first base. This clonotype was picked up many times. What this receptor recognizes is not known. No qualities accompany the bases; no much larger clone lies one base away. In the ophthalmopathy patients, disease was moderately to severely active, with a Clinical Activity Score of 3 or more, a NOSPECS grade of 4 or more, and a duration of less than 3 months. Patients with uncontrolled infections, other autoimmune diseases, pregnancy or lactation were excluded. Diagnoses relied on clinical symptoms, serum thyroxine and TRAb, thyroid ultrasound and orbital computed tomography. Ficoll-Paque density gradient centrifugation was used to isolate PBMCs from approximately 10 ml of fresh peripheral blood. Total RNA was extracted with Trizol reagent, and quality was checked on an Agilent 2100 Bioanalyzer.

The TCR beta CDR3 regions were amplified from RNA transcripts. The first round of RT-PCR for the TCR CDR3 was performed with the HTBI primer set and the Qiagen OneStep RT-PCR kit. A second multiplex PCR round built the libraries, followed by size selection and purification. The libraries were sequenced on an Illumina HiSeq2000 using paired-end 100 bp reads. On the study's bioinformatics: Raw data were processed with SOAPnuke, discarding reads with adapters, uncalled bases, mean Phred below 15, or no exact constant-primer or identifier match. COPE v1.2.5 was used to merge high-quality paired reads, and clonotypes were defined as unique nucleotide sequences. MiTCR v1.1 was used to align the clonotypes against IMGT TRBV, TRBD and TRBJ reference segments. Analysis was restricted to V-J combinations with a frequency above 0.0001, which covered 99% to 99.2% of repertoires. The TCS score was defined as F50 (clonal expansion) divided by E x V (chaos), with BLOSUM62-based TCRdist calculated between CDR3 peptides within each V-J. Welch's t-statistics and random forest reduced approximately 520 V-J features to 10 to 15, which were used in a naive Bayes classifier (R e1071). TCRdb applied fastp at Q25 and MiXCR to the public reads, then kept only in-frame beta chains. Records with the same CDR3 protein are collapsed into one entry carrying the most frequent genes and DNA. V and J calls and clone size were set by TCRdb, not the authors. This sample gives around 600,000 distinct CDR3 sequences in total; over 12% of them show up just once. The biggest ten clones account for 7.1% of the sample.

Recombination linked TRBV28 to TRBJ2-3; the D gene could be either TRBD1 or TRBD2, each agreeing at 6 bases. Sequencing was carried out using blood. The sequence derives from a woman under 30 with Graves' ophthalmopathy. The nucleotide sequence is given as TGTGCCAGCACCCCCCCTGGGGGGCATGCTTACACAGATACGCAGTATTTT. Its translation is CASTPPGGHAYTDTQYF.